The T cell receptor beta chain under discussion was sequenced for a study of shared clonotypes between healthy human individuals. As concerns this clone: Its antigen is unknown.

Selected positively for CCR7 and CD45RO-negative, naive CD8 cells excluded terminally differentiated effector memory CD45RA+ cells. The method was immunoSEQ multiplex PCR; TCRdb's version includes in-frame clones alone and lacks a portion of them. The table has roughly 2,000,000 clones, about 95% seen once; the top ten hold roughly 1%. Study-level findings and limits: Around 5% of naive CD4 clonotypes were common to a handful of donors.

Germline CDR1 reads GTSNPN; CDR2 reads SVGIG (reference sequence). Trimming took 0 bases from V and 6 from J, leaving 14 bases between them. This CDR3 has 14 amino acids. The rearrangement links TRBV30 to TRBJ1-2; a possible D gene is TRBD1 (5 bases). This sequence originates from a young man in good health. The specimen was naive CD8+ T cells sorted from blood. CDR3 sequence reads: CAWSVGGGGNGYTF. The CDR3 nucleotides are TGTGCCTGGAGTGTCGGGGGGGGAGGGAATGGCTACACCTTC.